This T cell receptor (beta chain) was retrieved from a study of vaccination effects on CD4 cells after COVID-19. For the study at large: Sequencing was preceded by expansion of antigen-specific CD4+ T cells with viral peptide pools in the ViraFEST assay. Post-vaccine sample collection fell at a median of 72 days after the second dose.

Study findings and constraints: Most post-vaccine spike-reactive clones in convalescents were new, not infection-derived.

A remark on this clone: The antigen is unknown.

Per germline, CDR1 MNHEY and CDR2 SMNVEV (reference sequence). With V trimmed by 6 bases and J by 7 bases, 13 bases remained unmatched. This CDR3 has 16 amino acids. Produced via immunoSEQ multiplex PCR; TCRdb's table is partial and in-frame only. Of roughly 35,000 clones in the sample, around 80% were seen once. Investigators separated out CD4+ T cells once more than nine days of culture had passed. SARS-CoV-2 infection was confirmed by PCR in the person between March and December 2020. Participants completed two doses of the BNT162b2 or mRNA-1273 vaccine. The authors replaced half the medium with IL-2 medium on days 3 and 7.

Sequences were derived from CD4+ T cells from PBMCs cultured without peptide, sampled after COVID-19 vaccination. V is TRBV27 and J is TRBJ1-2; TRBD1 matches at 11 bases. The sequence was obtained from a human donor who had a prior SARS-CoV-2 infection. CDR3 nucleotides: TGTGCCAGCAGGCGGACAGGACAGGGGGCCCTCTCTGGCTACACCTTC. Translation: CASRRTGQGALSGYTF.